This entry lists 7 T cell receptor beta chains sequenced from one sample in a study of T-cell memory formation after mild COVID-19. TCRdb called the 5' RACE reads again in MiXCR, with one record for every CDR3 protein. The data hold approximately 390,000 distinct CDR3 sequences, with roughly 15% observed a single time. The material sequenced was PBMCs or a T cell subset sorted from them (not recorded which). These receptors were collected from a man aged 18 to 35 who had mild COVID-19 (a few samples of this study predate the infection). Cell type and time point are not known.

The J gene is TRBJ1-2, the V gene TRBV3-1, with 7 bases matching TRBD1. The junction had 3 bases not matched to a gene; V was cut back by 1 base and J by 4 bases. Per the germline V gene, CDR1 is LGHDT and CDR2 is YNNKEL (reference sequence). The CDR3 covers 14 residues. The CDR3 bases are TGTGCCAGCAGCCAAGGAGGGGGCGGCTATGGCTACACCTTC. Protein product: CASSQGGGGYGYTF.

This clonotype has just one count. The CDR3: CASGLGVREKLFF. For the CDR3, the DNA is TGTGCCAGCGGATTGGGTGTTCGTGAAAAACTGTTTTTT. The chain carries TRBV12-3 or TRBV12-4 and TRBJ1-4, with unresolved D. The CDR3 contains 13 residues. V shed 8 bases and J shed 7 bases, with 14 bases lying between them.

V is TRBV7-9 and J is TRBJ1-4; D remains unclear. CDR1 is SEHNR and CDR2 is FQNEAQ in the germline V gene (reference sequence). The V end lost 0 bases, the J end lost 8 bases, and 7 bases lay between the germline ends. The CDR3 sequence is 13 residues long. Written as DNA, the CDR3 is TGTGCCAGCAGCTTAGCGGTGGGGGAAAAACTGTTTTTT. Amino acids: CASSLAVGEKLFF.

CDR3 DNA: TGTGCCAGCATCCAGTGTGGAGGCACAGATACGCAGTATTTT. This codes for CASIQCGGTDTQYF. V is TRBV28 and J is TRBJ2-3; no reliable D call. The germline V gene encodes CDR1 MDHEN and CDR2 SYDVKM. The CDR3 is 14 amino acids. The V end was cut by 7 bases, the J end by 1 base, with 12 bases between.

The V gene is TRBV14, the J gene TRBJ1-2; TRBD1 is a possible D gene (6 bases). Germline values: CDR1 SGHDN, CDR2 FVKESK. Trimming shortened V by 2 bases and J by 8 bases, and 12 bases separated the two germline ends. This CDR3 spans 13 amino acids. CDR3 bases: TGTGCCAGCAGCCAAAGGGGGGCTAAAGGCTACACCTTC. Translating it yields CASSQRGAKGYTF.

The chain has TRBV2 and TRBJ2-1; 8 bases match TRBD2. The CDR3 runs to 14 residues. J lost 8 bases, V lost 6 bases, and 9 bases had no gene match. Germline CDR1 is SNHLY and CDR2 is FYNNEI. The CDR3 sequence is CASRRSAGADEQFF. CDR3 in DNA: TGTGCCAGCAGACGCTCAGCGGGGGCGGATGAGCAGTTCTTC.

The gene calls are TRBV18 and TRBJ1-1, with D possibly matching TRBD1 (6 bases). V shed 6 bases and J shed 5 bases, with 10 bases lying between them. CDR1 is KGHSH and CDR2 is LQKENI in the germline V gene. The CDR3 covers 12 residues. The CDR3 DNA is TGTGCCAGCTCGGCAGGGGAGACTGAAGCTTTCTTT. This encodes CASSAGETEAFF.